This passage covers 23 T cell receptor beta chains from one sample sequenced in a study of beta chain features in type 1 diabetes. What these receptors recognize is not known. Of the isolated RNA, all was reverse transcribed, and so the sequenced material was expressed TCRB transcripts. Only in-frame clones appear in the TCRdb table, and some are missing; sequencing was by immunoSEQ multiplex PCR. The repertoire holds 630,000 or so clones, with 11% to 15% as singletons. Findings and caveats of the study: The study found moderately but significantly shorter TCRB CDR3s in all four CD4+ subsets of Type 1 diabetes patients.

Source material: naive CD4+ T cells from blood. The receptors shown here come from a man in his late teens or twenties with type 1 diabetes.

V and J are TRBV6-5 and TRBJ2-3; D might be TRBD1 (7 bases). Trimming took off 7 bases at V and 2 bases at J, with 16 bases between the two ends. The germline gives CDR1 MNHEY, CDR2 SVGAGI. The CDR3 totals 15 residues. CDR3 region: CASTPQGGPTDTQYF. For the CDR3, the DNA is TGTGCCAGCACCCCTCAGGGGGGCCCCACAGATACGCAGTATTTT.

This clone has more than one count but fewer than ten. The chain has TRBV30 and TRBJ2-2, with D unclear. CDR1 is GTSNPN, CDR2 SVGIG, per germline (reference sequence). This CDR3 contains 14 residues. V lost 3 bases and J lost 2, with 10 bases in between. CDR3 DNA: TGTGCCTGGAGACGGGTAGGAAACACCGGGGAGCTGTTTTTT. Translating gives CAWRRVGNTGELFF.

The CDR3 loop reads CASSSEPRQTEQYF. The CDR3 coding sequence is TGCGCCAGCAGCTCCGAGCCCAGACAGACCGAGCAGTACTTC. The chain employs TRBV5-1 and TRBJ2-7, with D possibly matching TRBD1 (5 bases). Germline-derived CDR1 and CDR2 are SGHRS and YFSETQ. This CDR3 spans 14 amino acids. V was clipped by 3 bases and J by 6 bases, with 16 bases between them.

The CDR3 region has the DNA TGTGCCAGCAGTGAAGTACAGGGTTGGTATGGCTACACCTTC. It is translated as CASSEVQGWYGYTF. The chain has TRBV6-1 and TRBJ1-2, with D possibly TRBD1 on 6 matching bases. Trimming left V 1 base short and J 5 bases short, with 11 bases between. This CDR3 region has 14 residues. The germline V gene has CDR1 MNHNS and CDR2 SASEGT.

V gene TRBV5-1 combines with J gene TRBJ2-5; the D is unclear. Germline assignment: CDR1 SGHRS and CDR2 YFSETQ. Trimming stripped 0 bases from V and 2 bases from J, with 11 bases between. The CDR3 covers 15 residues. CDR3 protein: CASSLGPLEQETQYF. CDR3 DNA sequence: TGCGCCAGCAGCTTGGGACCTCTAGAACAAGAGACCCAGTACTTC.

This clone was seen a few times. V gene TRBV20-1 combines with J gene TRBJ2-7; possibly TRBD1 for D (6 bases). CDR3 length: 11 residues. Germline loops: CDR1 DFQATT, CDR2 SNEGSKA (reference sequence). Trimming took off 4 bases at V and 7 bases at J, with 11 bases between the two ends. The CDR3 here is CSATAGTEQYF. CDR3 DNA: TGCAGTGCTACAGCCGGGACAGAGCAGTACTTC.

This clone was recorded a few times. The V and J genes are TRBV30 and TRBJ1-4, with a possible D match to TRBD1 (6 bases). From germline, CDR1 is GTSNPN and CDR2 SVGIG (reference sequence). V shed 1 base and J shed 8 bases, with 14 bases lying between them. The CDR3 is made up of 14 amino acids. CDR3 sequence reads: CAWSALGQGEKLFF. The CDR3 bases are TGTGCCTGGAGTGCGCTCGGTCAGGGGGAAAAACTGTTTTTT.

The rearrangement joins TRBV13 to TRBJ2-7; TRBD1 aligns across 11 bases. The V segment lost 3 bases and the J segment 4 bases; nucleotides outside the gene matches: 5. Germline CDR1 PRHDT, CDR2 FYEKMQ (reference sequence). The CDR3 sequence is 15 residues long. CDR3 residues: CASSFTGTGGYEQYF. CDR3 DNA: TGTGCCAGCAGCTTCACCGGGACAGGGGGGTACGAGCAGTACTTC. Drawing the rest from reference TRBV13 and TRBJ2-7, the complete variable domain is AAGVIQSPRHLIKEKRETATLKCYPIPRHDTVYWYQQGPGQDPQFLISFYEKMQSDKGSIPDRFSAQQFSDYHSELNMSSLELGDSALYFCASSFTGTGGYEQYFGPGTRLTVT.

This clone was counted only a few times. V gene TRBV7-9 combines with J gene TRBJ1-2; D is possibly TRBD1 (5 bases). CDR1 is SEHNR and CDR2 is FQNEAQ in the germline V gene (reference sequence). The V gene lost 4 bases and the J gene lost 5 bases, with 17 bases spanning the gap. The CDR3 length is 15 residues. CDR3 in DNA: TGTGCCAGCAGCTCTCGAATAGGGGAGGAATATGGCTACACCTTC. Amino acids: CASSSRIGEEYGYTF.

This chain connects TRBV18 to TRBJ1-3; no firm D call. Per germline, CDR1 KGHSH and CDR2 LQKENI. The CDR3 runs to 15 residues. Between the trimmed V and J ends, which lost 0 bases and 0 bases, there was a span of 6 bases. CDR3 sequence (DNA): TGTGCCAGCTCACCACCGATTTACTCTGGAAACACCATATATTTT. Amino acid sequence: CASSPPIYSGNTIYF.

This clone has more than one count but fewer than ten. In DNA form, the CDR3 reads TGTGCCAGCAGCCCGGGACTAGCGCTTCATACGCAGTATTTT. Translating gives CASSPGLALHTQYF. The V gene is TRBV7-9, the J gene TRBJ2-3; 10 nucleotides match TRBD2. Per germline, CDR1 SEHNR and CDR2 FQNEAQ (reference sequence). This CDR3 spans 14 amino acids. The V segment lost 5 bases and the J segment 7 bases; nucleotides outside the gene matches: 6.

In this sample, this clone turned up a few times. The V and J genes are TRBV28 and TRBJ2-7; D might be TRBD1 (5 bases). Germline V gene lookup returns CDR1 MDHEN and CDR2 SYDVKM. Trimming cost V 4 bases and J 6 bases, with 16 bases left between them. The CDR3 length is 14 residues. The CDR3 region has the DNA TGTGCCAGCAGTTCGGCAGTTAGAAGGGGCGAGCAGTACTTC. It yields the protein CASSSAVRRGEQYF.

The chain recombines TRBV7-3 with TRBJ1-6; D is uncertain. The CDR3 length is 15 residues. Germline V gives CDR1 SGHTA, CDR2 FQGTGA. The V end was cut by 1 base, the J end by 1 base, with 5 bases between. For the CDR3, the DNA is TGTGCCAGCAGCTTAATCGGTTCCTATAATTCACCCCTCCACTTT. Protein: CASSLIGSYNSPLHF.

This clone has just a few counts. The chain couples TRBV2 to TRBJ1-1; D is unclear. V lost 2 bases and J lost 1, with 8 bases in between. CDR3 length: 14 residues. CDR1 is SNHLY and CDR2 is FYNNEI in the germline V gene. In DNA, the CDR3 is TGTGCCAGCAGTGAAACACAAGCGAACACTGAAGCTTTCTTT. It yields the protein CASSETQANTEAFF.

In this sample, this clone turned up a few times. V and J are TRBV30 and TRBJ2-7; unclear D gene. The germline V gene has CDR1 GTSNPN and CDR2 SVGIG (reference sequence). The CDR3 has 16 residues. The V end lost 0 bases, the J end lost 3 bases, and 18 bases lay between the germline ends. This chain's CDR3 is CAWSVLGGKRYYEQYF. CDR3 coding DNA: TGTGCCTGGAGTGTACTCGGTGGGAAACGTTACTACGAGCAGTACTTC. Full variable domain (remainder filled in from reference TRBV30 and TRBJ2-7): SQTIHQWPATLVQPVGSPLSLECTVEGTSNPNLYWYRQAAGRGLQLLFYSVGIGQISSEVPQNLSASRPQDRQFILSSKKLLLSDSGFYLCAWSVLGGKRYYEQYFGPGTRLTVT.

The gene calls are TRBV30 and TRBJ2-5; TRBD2 might be the D (6 bases). Per germline, CDR1 GTSNPN and CDR2 SVGIG (reference sequence). Trimming removed 2 bases at V and 4 bases at J, with 8 bases between. This CDR3 is built from 12 residues. Here the CDR3 reads CAWSPGVETQYF. The CDR3 DNA follows: TGTGCCTGGAGTCCGGGAGTAGAGACCCAGTACTTC.

This clone has a handful of counts. CDR3 protein: CAWSAMTEQYF. Written as DNA, the CDR3 is TGTGCCTGGAGTGCGATGACCGAGCAGTACTTC. The genes are TRBV30 and TRBJ2-7; D is uncertain. In germline, CDR1 is GTSNPN, CDR2 SVGIG (reference sequence). The CDR3 spans 11 residues. Trimming stripped 1 base from V and 6 bases from J, with 7 bases between.

This rearrangement joins TRBV18 to TRBJ1-6, with 10 bases aligning to TRBD1. V shed 3 bases and J 7 bases; nucleotides not matched to a gene: 0. The CDR3 totals 14 residues. From germline, CDR1 is KGHSH and CDR2 LQKENI. The chain's CDR3 is CASSPGQGNSPLHF. The CDR3 DNA is TGTGCCAGCTCACCGGGACAGGGGAATTCACCCCTCCACTTT.

Only a few counts were recorded for this clone. Other nucleotide sequences in the sample specify the same CDR3. The chain has TRBV20-1 and TRBJ1-2; D remains unclear. The CDR3 length is 11 residues. V was pared by 7 bases and J by 2 bases, with 8 bases between. Germline V gene lookup returns CDR1 DFQATT and CDR2 SNEGSKA (reference sequence). The CDR3 region is CSEAANYGYTF. CDR3 bases: TGCAGTGAGGCAGCCAACTATGGCTACACCTTC.

In this sample, this clone turned up a few times. The chain carries TRBV18 and TRBJ2-3; 8 bases agree with TRBD2. V shed 3 bases and J 0 bases; nucleotides not matched to a gene: 5. This CDR3 has 16 amino acids. The V gene's germline CDR1 is KGHSH and CDR2 LQKENI. The CDR3: CASSPVTSVSTDTQYF. In DNA form, the CDR3 reads TGTGCCAGCTCACCGGTGACTAGCGTGAGCACAGATACGCAGTATTTT.

This chain links TRBV7-9 with TRBJ2-3, with TRBD1 matching 7 bases. Germline V gene lookup returns CDR1 SEHNR and CDR2 FQNEAQ (reference sequence). The length of the CDR3 is 15 residues. J lost 4 bases, V lost 5 bases, and 9 bases had no gene match. The CDR3 DNA sequence: TGTGCCAGCAGCCCCGCCGGGACAGACGCAGATACGCAGTATTTT. Translating it yields CASSPAGTDADTQYF.

The gene calls are TRBV2 and TRBJ1-2; D is possibly TRBD1 (6 bases). Between the trimmed V and J ends, which lost 2 bases and 7 bases, there was a span of 14 bases. Per the germline V gene, CDR1 is SNHLY and CDR2 is FYNNEI. CDR3 length: 14 residues. Here the CDR3 reads CASSEQGSDGGYTF. The DNA of the CDR3 is TGTGCCAGCAGTGAACAGGGGAGTGATGGTGGCTACACCTTC.

The chain carries TRBV23-1 and TRBJ1-1; D is perhaps TRBD1 (5 bases). TRBV23-1 is classed as an ORF, of uncertain function. The V and J ends lost 1 base and 3 bases respectively, with 15 bases between them. The CDR3 has 16 amino acids. The chain's CDR3 is CASSQFWRQIHTEAFF. As DNA, the CDR3 is TGCGCCAGCAGTCAATTTTGGCGACAGATACACACTGAAGCTTTCTTT.